This is a list of T cell receptor beta chains from one sample in a study of cytomegalovirus exposure and HLA in healthy donors. Here immunoSEQ multiplex PCR was the method, and the copy in TCRdb shows in-frame clones only, minus some. The table has roughly 130,000 clones, just over 75% seen once. The sample consisted of PBMCs. These receptor sequences come from a woman aged 45-65 years in good health and CMV-seronegative. Each CDR3 is given with its conserved first and last residue. Each record gives: clone size, D gene, V gene, J gene, CDR3 DNA, CDR3 protein. A D gene is named only where the DNA matches it firmly. The size entry is marked missing in some rows and otherwise reads once, few, many or a size class.

size: .
D: .
V: TRBV7-3
J: TRBJ1-1
DNA: TGTGCCAGCAGCCCCGAGCAGGCCAACACTGAAGCTTTCTTT
CDR3: CASSPEQANTEAFF

size: .
D: .
V: TRBV6-1
J: TRBJ2-7
DNA: TGTGCCAGCAGTGAAGCTGACATTACCTACGAGCAGTACTTC
CDR3: CASSEADITYEQYF

size: .
D: .
V: TRBV6-4
J: TRBJ2-2
DNA: TGTGCCAGCAGTGACTCCCAGGACACCGGGGAGCTGTTTTTT
CDR3: CASSDSQDTGELFF

size: few
D: TRBD1
V: TRBV28
J: TRBJ1-2
DNA: TGTGCCAGCAGTTTCCCCGGACAGGGGCTCAACTATGGCTACACCTTC
CDR3: CASSFPGQGLNYGYTF

size: once
D: .
V: TRBV27
J: TRBJ2-2
DNA: TGTGCCAGCAGTTCCTCTGAGGCCGGGGAGCTGTTTTTT
CDR3: CASSSSEAGELFF

size: .
D: .
V: TRBV9
J: TRBJ2-7
DNA: TGTGCCAGCAGCCCTAGTGATGGGTACGAGCAGTACTTC
CDR3: CASSPSDGYEQYF

size: few
D: .
V: TRBV5-1
J: TRBJ1-2
DNA: TGCGCCAGCAGCTTGAATGGCGGACAGCGCTATGGCTACACCTTC
CDR3: CASSLNGGQRYGYTF

size: .
D: .
V: TRBV21-1
J: TRBJ2-4
DNA: TGTGCCAGCAGCAAGGCCGGAACTAGCTTCGGAAACATTCAGTACTTC
CDR3: CASSKAGTSFGNIQYF

size: .
D: TRBD2
V: TRBV5-6
J: TRBJ2-1
DNA: TGTGCCAGCAGCTCATTACTAGCGGGAGCCCTTTTCAATGAGCAGTTCTTC
CDR3: CASSSLLAGALFNEQFF

size: .
D: TRBD1
V: TRBV6-1
J: TRBJ2-2
DNA: TGTGCCAGCAGTGAAGCGAGGGGGCGGATTGCTACCGGGGAGCTGTTTTTT
CDR3: CASSEARGRIATGELFF

size: .
D: TRBD2
V: TRBV7-3
J: TRBJ2-5
DNA: TGTGCCAGCAGCTCGCGGGGGGTTGAAACCCAGTACTTC
CDR3: CASSSRGVETQYF

size: few
D: .
V: TRBV30
J: TRBJ1-5
DNA: TGTGCCTGGAGTGATCAGGGTCAGCCCCAGCATTTT
CDR3: CAWSDQGQPQHF

size: once
D: .
V: TRBV7-3
J: TRBJ1-1
DNA: TGTGCCAGCAGCTTAAAGGGGCCAGGGGACACTGAAGCTTTCTTT
CDR3: CASSLKGPGDTEAFF

size: .
D: .
V: TRBV28
J: TRBJ2-7
DNA: TGTGCCAGCATCCTGAGGGGGTCAAACTACGAGCAGTACTTC
CDR3: CASILRGSNYEQYF

size: few
D: TRBD2
V: TRBV2
J: TRBJ2-1
DNA: TGTGCCAGCAGAGCCCATAGCGGGAGCACTGAGCAGTTCTTC
CDR3: CASRAHSGSTEQFF

size: .
D: TRBD1
V: TRBV28
J: TRBJ2-5
DNA: TGTGCCAGCAGCCGCAGGACAGGGGAAGAGACCCAGTACTTC
CDR3: CASSRRTGEETQYF

size: .
D: .
V: TRBV6-1
J: TRBJ1-2
DNA: TGTGCCAGCAGTGAACCACCGACAGTTAACTATGGCTACACCTTC
CDR3: CASSEPPTVNYGYTF

size: few
D: TRBD1
V: TRBV7-9
J: TRBJ2-2
DNA: TGTGCCAGCAGCTCAGACAGGGGATGGACCGGGGAGCTGTTTTTT
CDR3: CASSSDRGWTGELFF

size: .
D: TRBD1
V: TRBV7-9
J: TRBJ1-2
DNA: TGTGCCAGCAGCCTCTCGACAGGGGTGGGTTATGGCTACACCTTC
CDR3: CASSLSTGVGYGYTF

size: few
D: TRBD1
V: TRBV6-5
J: TRBJ2-7
DNA: TGTGCCAGCACCAGGACAGGGGCTTTATACGAGCAGTACTTC
CDR3: CASTRTGALYEQYF

size: few
D: .
V: TRBV19
J: TRBJ1-5
DNA: TGTGCCAGTAGTATTCCCAGAGGTAGCAATCAGCCCCAGCATTTT
CDR3: CASSIPRGSNQPQHF

size: .
D: .
V: TRBV29-1
J: TRBJ1-5
DNA: TGCAGCGCCGGCGGACGGGAGCAGCCCCAGCATTTT
CDR3: CSAGGREQPQHF

size: .
D: TRBD1
V: TRBV2
J: TRBJ2-7
DNA: TGTGCCAGCAGTGCGGGACAGGGGACCTACGAGCAGTACTTC
CDR3: CASSAGQGTYEQYF

size: .
D: .
V: TRBV2
J: TRBJ1-5
DNA: TGTGCCAGCAGCGCAGAGGGGGGCAATCAGCCCCAGCATTTT
CDR3: CASSAEGGNQPQHF

size: .
D: TRBD1
V: TRBV29-1
J: TRBJ1-5
DNA: TGCAGCGTGGATACAGGGGGCAATCAGCCCCAGCATTTT
CDR3: CSVDTGGNQPQHF

size: .
D: .
V: TRBV6-5
J: TRBJ2-1
DNA: TGTGCCAGCAGTTCCGGGGGAACTATCTACAATGAGCAGTTCTTC
CDR3: CASSSGGTIYNEQFF

size: .
D: .
V: TRBV7-2
J: TRBJ2-3
DNA: TGTGCCAGCAGCTTAAGAGCGGATACGCAGTATTTT
CDR3: CASSLRADTQYF

size: .
D: .
V: TRBV6-4
J: TRBJ1-1
DNA: TGTGCCAGCAGTGAAGTGGGGGGGAGGGAAGCTTTCTTT
CDR3: CASSEVGGREAFF